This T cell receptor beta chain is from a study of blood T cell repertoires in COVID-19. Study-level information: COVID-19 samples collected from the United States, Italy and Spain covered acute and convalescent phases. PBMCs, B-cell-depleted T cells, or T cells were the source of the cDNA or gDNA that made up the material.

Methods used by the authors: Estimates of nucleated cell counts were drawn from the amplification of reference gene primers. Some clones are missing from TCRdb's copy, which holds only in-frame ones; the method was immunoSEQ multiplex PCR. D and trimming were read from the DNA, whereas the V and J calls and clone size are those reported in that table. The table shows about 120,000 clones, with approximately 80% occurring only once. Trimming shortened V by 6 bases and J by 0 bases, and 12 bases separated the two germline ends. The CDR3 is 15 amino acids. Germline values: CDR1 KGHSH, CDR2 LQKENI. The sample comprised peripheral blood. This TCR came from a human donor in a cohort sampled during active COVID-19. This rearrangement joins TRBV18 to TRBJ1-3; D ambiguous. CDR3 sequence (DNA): TGTGCCAGCTCGTCTGACAACGACTCTGGAAACACCATATATTTT. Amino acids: CASSSDNDSGNTIYF.